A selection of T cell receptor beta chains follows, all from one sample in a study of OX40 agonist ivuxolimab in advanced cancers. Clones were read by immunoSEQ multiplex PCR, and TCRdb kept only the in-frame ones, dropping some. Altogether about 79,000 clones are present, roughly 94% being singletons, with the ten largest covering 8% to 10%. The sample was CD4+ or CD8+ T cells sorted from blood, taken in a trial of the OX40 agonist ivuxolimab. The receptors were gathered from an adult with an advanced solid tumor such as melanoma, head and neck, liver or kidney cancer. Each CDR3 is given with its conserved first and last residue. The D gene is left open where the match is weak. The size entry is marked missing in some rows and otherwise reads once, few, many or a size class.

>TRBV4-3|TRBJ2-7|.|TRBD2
TGCGCCAGCAGCCAAGATAAACTAGCGGGAGGGCCGCAGCAGTACTTC
CASSQDKLAGGPQQYF
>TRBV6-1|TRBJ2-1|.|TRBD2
TGTGCCAGCAGTGAGGATCCGGGACTAGCGGGGTATGAGCAGTTCTTC
CASSEDPGLAGYEQFF
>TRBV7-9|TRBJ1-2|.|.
TGTGCCAGCAGCGCCCGACTGGACGGGAATGACTTC
CASSARLDGNDF
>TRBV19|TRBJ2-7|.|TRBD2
TGTGCCAGTAGTGCCGCCCCGGGACTAGTGCCTTACGAGCAGTACTTC
CASSAAPGLVPYEQYF
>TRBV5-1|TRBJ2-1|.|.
TGCGCCAGCAGCTTGGAAGGGGATTCCTACAATGAGCAGTTCTTC
CASSLEGDSYNEQFF
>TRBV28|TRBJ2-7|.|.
TGTGCCAGCAGCTCCGGGACTCCTTCCTACGAGCAGTACTTC
CASSSGTPSYEQYF
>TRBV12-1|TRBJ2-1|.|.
TGTGCCAGCAGCTCCAACAGGAGCGGGAGCTCCTACAATGAGCAGTTCTTC
CASSSNRSGSSYNEQFF
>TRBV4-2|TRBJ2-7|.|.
TGTGCCAGCAGCCAAGGTTACGTTAAGGGCGTACCTTCCTACGAGCAGTACTTC
CASSQGYVKGVPSYEQYF
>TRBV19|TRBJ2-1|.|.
TGTGCCAGTAGTACCATTTCGGGTGAGCAGTTCTTC
CASSTISGEQFF
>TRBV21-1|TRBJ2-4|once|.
TGTGCCAGCAGCAACAAGGCCGTAGCCAAAAACATTCAGTACTTC
CASSNKAVAKNIQYF
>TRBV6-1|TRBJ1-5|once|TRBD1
TGTGCCAGCAGTGAAGCAGGGACAGGGGGTTGGGTGGGTCAGCCCCAGCATTTT
CASSEAGTGGWVGQPQHF
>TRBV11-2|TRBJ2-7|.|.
TGTGCCAGCAGCTTGGGCAGTACCTACGAGCAGTACTTC
CASSLGSTYEQYF
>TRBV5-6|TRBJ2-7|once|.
TGTGCCAGCAGCTTGGCCGCGCTTTCTTACGAGCAGTACTTC
CASSLAALSYEQYF